The text below deals with one T cell receptor (beta chain). The clone's antigen remains unknown. No much larger clone exists at a distance of one base, and base qualities are not known. The source of the sample is a study of blood T cell repertoires in COVID-19 (dated by TCRdb to about 2020). As for the study more broadly: Collaborator samples came from the United States, Italy and Spain and covered acute and convalescent phases of COVID-19. The prospective study material was composed of cDNA or gDNA derived from T cells, B-cell-depleted T cells, or PBMCs. Deeply sampled blood TCRbeta repertoires from subjects exposed to, actively infected with, or recovered from COVID-19 were included in the dataset. The repertoires were released in a freely available public database intended as a resource for research on the immune response to SARS-CoV-2. Samples were obtained from the ongoing ImmuneRACE study (first 160 participants) and from 1,254 subjects provided by 6 global collaborators. The sample metadata nearly always contained a de-identified subject ID, COVID-19 status, age in years and sex. Where available, HLA class I and class II types were taken from metadata supplied by the sample provider and were not determined by assay-based typing. The paper as a whole reports these results and caveats: How much clinical and demographic metadata was included differed by source and by participant, and the metadata was provided uncurated.

The cysteine opens and the phenylalanine closes a CDR3 of 19 amino acids. Only CDR3 DNA is held: 57 bases, read in frame from base 1. Trimming accounts for 5 bases at V and 2 bases at J, while the number of junction bases matched to no gene is 15. Per the germline V gene (reference sequence), SEHNR is the CDR1 and FQNEAQ is the CDR2. Participants in the prospective study were aged about 18 to 95 years, lived in under 30 United States geographic areas, and enrolled through a virtual design. To assign participants to cohorts, the prospective study relied on clinical history that participants themselves reported in a screening survey and a study questionnaire. Exposed participants were defined as having been in contact with someone with a PCR-confirmed or clinician-diagnosed COVID-19 case within 2 weeks of study entry. In the prospective study, mobile phlebotomists collected whole blood, serum and a nasopharyngeal or oropharyngeal swab from each participant. Prospective study participants could optionally give additional blood draws and questionnaires over an approximately 2-month period. Before DNA extraction, blood samples from the prospective study were shipped at room temperature or frozen.

TCRbeta CDR3 regions were amplified from genomic DNA by means of the immunoSEQ Assay, a bias-controlled multiplex PCR. In the paper's pipeline: The number of nucleated cells in each sample was estimated from the amplification of reference gene primers within the assay. Sequence reads were collapsed and filtered to measure the absolute abundance of every unique TCRbeta CDR3 rearrangement. For each sample, productive Simpson clonality was calculated as the square root of Simpson's diversity index across productive rearrangements. TCRdb obtained this table from immuneACCESS and retained in-frame rearrangements with V and J assigned. These tables miss some clones; where compared with another copy, unresolved V genes account for less than half of the shortfall, and the remainder is unexplained. V and J calls and clone size are those listed in that table; D and trimming were worked out from the DNA. The sample table lists about 260,000 clones, approximately 90% of them with a count of one. The ten largest clones capture 2.5% to 3% of the sample.

Recombination joined TRBV7-9 with TRBJ1-3; a stretch of 10 junction bases matches TRBD1. The origin of this receptor is a man aged 40-49 years who had been exposed to COVID-19. The sample taken for sequencing was PBMCs or T cells enriched from blood (not recorded which). The nucleotides read TGTGCCAGCAGCCCGCGGTTACCGGGACAGGGGACCCCTGGAAACACCATATATTTT. The resulting protein is CASSPRLPGQGTPGNTIYF.